This T cell receptor (beta chain) was captured by sequencing in a study of cytomegalovirus exposure and HLA in healthy donors. General study results and limits: Further analysis was carried out later, and it showed several of the most significant clusters appearing linked to common viral pathogens.

PCR used 60 Vbeta primers and 13 Jbeta primers. TCRdb keeps only in-frame clones here, not all; method: immunoSEQ multiplex PCR. The sample lists some 200,000 clones, approximately 85% seen once, with over 1.5% in the top ten. Between the trimmed V and J ends, which lost 0 bases and 5 bases, there was a span of 8 bases. This CDR3 region has 13 residues. Per germline, CDR1 SGHNT and CDR2 YYREEE (reference sequence). A word on this clone: The antigen is not known.

Sequencing used PBMCs. This sequence was found in a girl under 18 in good health and CMV-seropositive. The chain recombines TRBV5-4 with TRBJ1-1; possibly TRBD1 for D (6 bases). This CDR3 is CASSLAGATEAFF. DNA for the CDR3: TGTGCCAGCAGCTTGGCAGGGGCAACTGAAGCTTTCTTT.